These T cell receptor beta chains were read from a single sample in a study of blood T cell repertoires in COVID-19. The repertoire was sequenced with immunoSEQ multiplex PCR; TCRdb's copy has only in-frame clones and lacks some. The profile shows about 180,000 clones, roughly 82% of them singletons. The sample taken for sequencing was PBMCs or T cells enriched from blood (not recorded which). These TCRs come from a woman in her thirties who had recovered from COVID-19. The CDR3 runs from the conserved cysteine through the conserved F or W. D genes are given only for firm matches. Expanded clones get a size class; other rows say once, few or many, or leave the size out.

clone_size d_call j_call v_call cdr3_aa cdr3_nt
. TRBD1 TRBJ2-6 TRBV7-9 CASSLATGAGANVLTF TGTGCCAGCAGCTTAGCTACAGGGGCTGGGGCCAACGTCCTGACTTTC
. . TRBJ1-1 TRBV10-3 CAISEWASNTEAFF TGTGCCATCAGTGAGTGGGCCTCGAACACTGAAGCTTTCTTT
. . TRBJ1-3 TRBV27 CASSPAAGGNTIYF TGTGCCAGCAGCCCGGCCGCAGGTGGAAACACCATATATTTT
. TRBD2 TRBJ2-3 TRBV14 CASSQGRSSGKTDTQYF TGTGCCAGCAGCCAGGGTCGCTCTAGCGGAAAGACAGATACGCAGTATTTT
. . TRBJ2-7 TRBV2 CASSTITAEYEQYF TGTGCCAGCAGTACCATTACCGCAGAATACGAGCAGTACTTC
. TRBD2 TRBJ2-3 TRBV19 CASNQRTNSGRNRGTDTQYF TGTGCCAGTAATCAGCGTACAAATAGCGGGAGGAACCGGGGGACAGATACGCAGTATTTT
. TRBD1 TRBJ2-5 TRBV24-1 CATSDATGVETQYF TGTGCCACCAGTGATGCTACAGGGGTGGAGACCCAGTACTTC
few TRBD2 TRBJ2-1 TRBV7-9 CASSLTGTSGSNEQFF TGTGCCAGCAGCCTAACCGGGACTAGCGGGTCTAATGAGCAGTTCTTC
. . TRBJ1-1 TRBV19 CASSIGAATATTAFF TGTGCCAGTAGTATAGGAGCAGCCACGGCGACAACGGCTTTCTTT
few . TRBJ2-7 TRBV19 CASSLWTGIGEQYF TGTGCCAGTAGTCTATGGACGGGAATAGGGGAGCAGTACTTC
. . TRBJ2-7 TRBV4-1 CASSQVANYEQYF TGCGCCAGCAGCCAAGTCGCTAACTACGAGCAGTACTTC
. TRBD2 TRBJ2-5 TRBV9 CASSVGFLTGGTETQYF TGTGCCAGCAGCGTAGGGTTCTTGACGGGAGGTACGGAGACCCAGTACTTC
. TRBD2 TRBJ2-7 TRBV6-1 CASSVPPGTSGSYYEQYF TGTGCCAGCAGTGTCCCCCCCGGGACTAGCGGCTCCTACTACGAGCAGTACTTC
. . TRBJ1-1 TRBV12-3/TRBV12-4 CASSLEGVVAFF TGTGCCAGCAGTTTAGAGGGGGTGGTAGCTTTCTTT
few . TRBJ1-2 TRBV28 CASSLPQEPNYGYTF TGTGCCAGCAGTTTACCCCAGGAACCGAACTATGGCTACACCTTC
. . TRBJ1-3 TRBV6-5 CASSYSPGASGNTIYF TGTGCCAGCAGTTACTCGCCGGGTGCCTCTGGAAACACCATATATTTT
. . TRBJ1-3 TRBV7-2 CASSLGPGSTGNTIYF TGTGCCAGCAGCTTAGGTCCAGGATCTACTGGAAACACCATATATTTT
. TRBD2 TRBJ2-2 TRBV27 CASSYRLAGVPGELFF TGTGCCAGCAGTTATCGACTAGCGGGGGTGCCCGGGGAGCTGTTTTTT
few . TRBJ1-1 TRBV3-1/TRBV3-2 CASGGSTEAFF TGTGCCAGCGGGGGGTCAACTGAAGCTTTCTTT
. TRBD1 TRBJ1-4 TRBV6-5 CASSRQGGEKLFF TGTGCCAGCAGTCGACAGGGAGGAGAAAAACTGTTTTTT
. TRBD2 TRBJ2-1 TRBV19 CASTFGGEGPGEQFF TGTGCCAGTACTTTTGGGGGGGAGGGCCCCGGTGAGCAGTTCTTC
. TRBD1 TRBJ2-7 TRBV5-8 CASSLGTGAYEQYF TGTGCCAGCAGCTTGGGCACAGGGGCCTACGAGCAGTACTTC
. . TRBJ2-2 TRBV28 CASSSIDLLGLRTGELFF TGTGCCAGCAGCTCCATCGACTTACTGGGTTTACGCACCGGGGAGCTGTTTTTT
few TRBD2 TRBJ2-7 TRBV5-1 CASSWTSGTSREYF TGCGCCAGCAGCTGGACCTCTGGGACTAGCCGGGAGTACTTC
. . TRBJ2-7 TRBV9 CASSDQGGSYEQYF TGTGCCAGCAGTGATCAGGGGGGATCCTACGAGCAGTACTTC
. . TRBJ1-4 TRBV11-2 CASSQLRGNEKLFF TGTGCCAGCAGTCAACTCAGGGGTAATGAAAAACTGTTTTTT
once . TRBJ2-7 TRBV11-2 CASSLDTRVGHEQYF TGTGCCAGCAGCTTAGATACGAGGGTCGGCCACGAGCAGTACTTC
once . TRBJ1-1 TRBV7-3 CASSLGYTGTEAFF TGTGCCAGCAGCTTAGGGTATACAGGCACTGAAGCTTTCTTT
. TRBD2 TRBJ2-7 TRBV12-5 CASGLVLAGGSSYEQYF TGTGCTAGTGGTTTGGTACTAGCGGGAGGTTCATCCTACGAGCAGTACTTC
. TRBD2 TRBJ2-7 TRBV7-9 CASSLVTSGEYEQYF TGTGCCAGCAGCTTAGTGACTAGCGGGGAATACGAGCAGTACTTC
. TRBD1 TRBJ2-1 TRBV7-9 CASRDRDSLNNEQFF TGTGCCAGCAGGGATAGGGACAGCCTTAACAATGAGCAGTTCTTC
. TRBD1 TRBJ1-3 TRBV5-1 CASKRDRVDGNTIYF TGCGCCAGCAAGAGGGACAGGGTGGATGGAAACACCATATATTTT
. TRBD2 TRBJ2-5 TRBV19 CASSKTSGSGETQYF TGTGCCAGTAGTAAGACTAGCGGGAGTGGGGAGACCCAGTACTTC
. TRBD1 TRBJ2-7 TRBV7-8 CASSLRGPGEQYF TGTGCCAGCAGCCTCAGGGGGCCGGGGGAGCAGTACTTC
. TRBD2 TRBJ2-2 TRBV10-3 CAISGAGTSGRMRPMELFF TGTGCCATCAGTGGCGCCGGGACTAGCGGGAGAATGAGACCGATGGAGCTGTTTTTT
. TRBD2 TRBJ2-5 TRBV28 CASSLGLAGPLGGETQYF TGTGCCAGCAGTTTAGGACTAGCGGGCCCCTTAGGTGGAGAGACCCAGTACTTC
. TRBD2 TRBJ2-1 TRBV18 CASSPERLAGGDEQFF TGTGCCAGCTCCCCCGAGCGACTAGCGGGGGGGGATGAGCAGTTCTTC
. . TRBJ1-3 TRBV18 CASSPPRLQVSGNTIYF TGTGCCAGCTCACCACCGAGGCTCCAAGTATCTGGAAACACCATATATTTT
. . TRBJ2-1 TRBV21-1 CASSTLGGRGPTYEQFF TGTGCCAGCAGCACGTTGGGGGGCAGGGGGCCCACTTATGAGCAGTTCTTC
. TRBD1 TRBJ2-3 TRBV2 CASRDREADTQYF TGTGCCAGCAGGGACAGGGAGGCAGATACGCAGTATTTT
. . TRBJ2-7 TRBV5-1 CASSLRGIVDEQYF TGCGCCAGCAGCTTGAGGGGAATTGTCGACGAGCAGTACTTC
. TRBD1 TRBJ2-5 TRBV5-1 CASSLVGGTRQETQYF TGCGCCAGCAGCTTGGTAGGGGGCACGAGGCAAGAGACCCAGTACTTC
. TRBD2 TRBJ2-3 TRBV7-8 CASSYERLAVTDTQYF TGTGCCAGCAGCTATGAGCGACTAGCGGTTACAGATACGCAGTATTTT
few . TRBJ2-7 TRBV15 CATSSGRDFGSYEQYF TGTGCCACCAGCAGCGGGCGGGATTTCGGGTCCTACGAGCAGTACTTC
. . TRBJ2-5 TRBV11-2 CASSLGGLTQYF TGTGCCAGCAGCTTAGGGGGCCTGACCCAGTACTTC
. . TRBJ1-4 TRBV7-9 CASSPGRLKNEKLFF TGTGCCAGCAGCCCGGGAAGGCTGAAGAATGAAAAACTGTTTTTT
. TRBD1 TRBJ2-7 TRBV19 CASSSTGLFYEQYF TGTGCCAGTAGTTCGACAGGGCTCTTCTACGAGCAGTACTTC
. . TRBJ2-7 TRBV10-3 CAISEGAQYEQYF TGTGCCATCAGTGAGGGGGCGCAGTACGAGCAGTACTTC
. TRBD2 TRBJ2-7 TRBV27 CASSPRTSGSYEQYF TGTGCCAGCAGTCCTCGGACTAGCGGCTCCTACGAGCAGTACTTC
. . TRBJ1-4 TRBV19 CASRTQEPGEKLFF TGTGCCAGTAGGACACAGGAACCAGGAGAAAAACTGTTTTTT
. . TRBJ2-7 TRBV27 CASSSDIYEQYF TGTGCCAGCAGTTCAGATATTTACGAGCAGTACTTC
. TRBD1 TRBJ2-7 TRBV20-1 CSASGGQVSYEQYF TGCAGTGCTAGTGGGGGACAGGTATCCTACGAGCAGTACTTC
. . TRBJ2-1 TRBV11-2 CASSLFPGTYNEQFF TGTGCCAGCAGCCTATTTCCGGGAACCTACAATGAGCAGTTCTTC